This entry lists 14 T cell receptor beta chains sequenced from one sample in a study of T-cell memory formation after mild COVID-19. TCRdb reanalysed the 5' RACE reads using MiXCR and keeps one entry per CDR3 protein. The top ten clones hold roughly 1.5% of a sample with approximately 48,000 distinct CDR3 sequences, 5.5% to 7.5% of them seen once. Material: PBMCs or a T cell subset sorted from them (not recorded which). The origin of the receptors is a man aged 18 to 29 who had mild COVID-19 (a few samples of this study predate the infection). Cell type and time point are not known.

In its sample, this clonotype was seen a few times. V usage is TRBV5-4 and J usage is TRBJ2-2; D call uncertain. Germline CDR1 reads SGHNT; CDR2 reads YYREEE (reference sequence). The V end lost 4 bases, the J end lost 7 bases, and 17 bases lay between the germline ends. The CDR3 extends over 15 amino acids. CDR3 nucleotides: TGTGCCAGCAGCCCGGGCGAACGCCGCGGCGGGGAGCTGTTTTTT. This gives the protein CASSPGERRGGELFF.

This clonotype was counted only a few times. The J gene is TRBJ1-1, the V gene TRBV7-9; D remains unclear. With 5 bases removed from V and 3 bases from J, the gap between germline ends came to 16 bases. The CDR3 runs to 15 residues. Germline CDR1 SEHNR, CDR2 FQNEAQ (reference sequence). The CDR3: CASSPHAGADTEAFF. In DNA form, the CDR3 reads TGTGCCAGCAGCCCCCATGCGGGTGCCGACACTGAAGCTTTCTTT. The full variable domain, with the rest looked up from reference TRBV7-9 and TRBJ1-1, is DTGVSQNPRHKITKRGQNVTFRCDPISEHNRLYWYRQTLGQGPEFLTYFQNEAQLEKSRLLSDRFSAERPKGSFSTLEIQRTEQGDSAMYLCASSPHAGADTEAFFGQGTRLTVV.

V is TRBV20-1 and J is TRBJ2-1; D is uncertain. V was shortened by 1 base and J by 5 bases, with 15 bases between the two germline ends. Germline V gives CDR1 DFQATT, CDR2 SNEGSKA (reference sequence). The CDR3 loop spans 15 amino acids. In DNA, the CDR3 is TGCAGTGCTAGAGGAAGCCCAGGTGCAAACAATGAGCAGTTCTTC. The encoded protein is CSARGSPGANNEQFF.

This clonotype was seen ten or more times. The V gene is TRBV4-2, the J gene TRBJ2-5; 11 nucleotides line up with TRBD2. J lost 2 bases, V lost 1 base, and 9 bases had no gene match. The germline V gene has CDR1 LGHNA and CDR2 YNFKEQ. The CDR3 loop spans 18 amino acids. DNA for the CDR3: TGTGCCAGCAGCCAAGGTCTTCTAACTAGCGGGGGACAAGAGACCCAGTACTTC. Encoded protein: CASSQGLLTSGGQETQYF.

The CDR3 nucleotides read TGTGCCATCAGTGAGTCGGCGAGGTCCCCAGGGGGAGATACGCAGTATTTT. This codes for CAISESARSPGGDTQYF. The chain has TRBV10-3 and TRBJ2-3, with 7 bases lining up with TRBD1. V shed 0 bases and J 5 bases; nucleotides not matched to a gene: 11. CDR3 length: 17 residues. The germline CDR1 and CDR2 sequences are ENHRY and SYGVKD.

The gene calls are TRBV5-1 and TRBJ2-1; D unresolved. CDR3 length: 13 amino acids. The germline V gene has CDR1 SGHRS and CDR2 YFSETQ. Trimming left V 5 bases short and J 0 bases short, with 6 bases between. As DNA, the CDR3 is TGCGCCAGCAGTAAGAGCTCCTACAATGAGCAGTTCTTC. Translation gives CASSKSSYNEQFF.

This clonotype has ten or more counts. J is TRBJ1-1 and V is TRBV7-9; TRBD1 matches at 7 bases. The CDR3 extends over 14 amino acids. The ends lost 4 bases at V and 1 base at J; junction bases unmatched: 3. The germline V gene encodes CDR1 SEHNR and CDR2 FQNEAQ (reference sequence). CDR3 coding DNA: TGTGCCAGCAGCTACAGGGGTGAGAACACTGAAGCTTTCTTT. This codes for CASSYRGENTEAFF.

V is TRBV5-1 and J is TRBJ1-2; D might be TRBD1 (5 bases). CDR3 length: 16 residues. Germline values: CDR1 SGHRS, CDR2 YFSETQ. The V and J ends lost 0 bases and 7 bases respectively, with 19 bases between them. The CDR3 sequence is CASSLAGRFTPFGYTF. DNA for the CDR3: TGCGCCAGCAGCTTGGCGGGGCGTTTCACCCCCTTTGGCTACACCTTC.

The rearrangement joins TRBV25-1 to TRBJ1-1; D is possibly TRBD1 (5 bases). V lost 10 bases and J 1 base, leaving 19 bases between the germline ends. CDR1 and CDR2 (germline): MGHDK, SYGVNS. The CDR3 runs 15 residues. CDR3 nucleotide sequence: TGTGCCACCGTACCTCCGGGACGGGCGAACACTGAAGCTTTCTTT. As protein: CATVPPGRANTEAFF.

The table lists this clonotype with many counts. This CDR3 reads CASSPQGYKNTEAFF. Written as DNA, the CDR3 is TGTGCCAGCAGCCCACAGGGATATAAGAACACTGAAGCTTTCTTT. The gene calls are TRBV7-9 and TRBJ1-1; TRBD1 is a possible D gene (6 bases). With 5 bases removed from V and 1 base from J, the gap between germline ends came to 14 bases. CDR3 length equals 15 residues. Germline values: CDR1 SEHNR, CDR2 FQNEAQ (reference sequence).

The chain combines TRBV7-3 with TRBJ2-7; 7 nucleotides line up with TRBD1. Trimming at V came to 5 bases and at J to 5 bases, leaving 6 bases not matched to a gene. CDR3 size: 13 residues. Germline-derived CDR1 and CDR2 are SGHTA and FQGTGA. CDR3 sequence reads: CASSVGQHDEQYV. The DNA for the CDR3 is TGTGCCAGCAGCGTGGGACAGCATGACGAGCAGTACGTC.

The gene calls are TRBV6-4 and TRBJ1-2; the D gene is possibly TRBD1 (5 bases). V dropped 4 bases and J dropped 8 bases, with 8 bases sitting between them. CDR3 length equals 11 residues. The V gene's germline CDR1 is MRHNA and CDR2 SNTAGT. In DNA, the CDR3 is TGTGCCAGCAGTGCAGGGAACGGCTACACCTTC. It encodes CASSAGNGYTF.

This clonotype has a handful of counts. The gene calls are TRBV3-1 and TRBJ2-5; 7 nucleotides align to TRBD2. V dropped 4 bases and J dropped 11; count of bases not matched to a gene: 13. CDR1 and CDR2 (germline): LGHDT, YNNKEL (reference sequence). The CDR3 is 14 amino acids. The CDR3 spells CASSPTMTSKFQYF. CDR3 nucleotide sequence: TGTGCCAGCAGCCCAACGATGACTAGCAAGTTTCAGTACTTC.

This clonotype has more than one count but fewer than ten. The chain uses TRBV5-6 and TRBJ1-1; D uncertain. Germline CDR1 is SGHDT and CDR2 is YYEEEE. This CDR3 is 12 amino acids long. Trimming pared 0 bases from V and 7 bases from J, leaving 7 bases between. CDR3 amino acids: CASSLAANEAFF. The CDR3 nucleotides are TGTGCCAGCAGCTTGGCCGCTAATGAAGCTTTCTTT. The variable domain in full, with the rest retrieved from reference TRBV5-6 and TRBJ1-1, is DAGVTQSPTHLIKTRGQQVTLRCSPKSGHDTVSWYQQALGQGPQFIFQYYEEEERQRGNFPDRFSGHQFPNYSSELNVNALLLGDSALYLCASSLAANEAFFGQGTRLTVV.